Following are 28 T cell receptor beta chains from one sample sequenced in a study of regulatory T cells in long-lasting Graves disease. Building the TCR beta libraries relied on iRepertoire HTBI primers, and CDR3 regions underwent Arm-PCR. MiXCR, applied by TCRdb to the multiplex PCR reads, yields one record per CDR3 protein. The sample has approximately 470,000 distinct CDR3 sequences, around 15% seen once. The time point is: newly diagnosed GD, antithyroid drugs for less than 3 months. Extracted RNA from PBMCs served as the source of the TCR library. This same sample was also taken into another study, of T cells in Graves' hyperthyroidism and ophthalmopathy.

The sample consisted of peripheral blood mononuclear cells (PBMCs), taken at new diagnosis, from a patient treated with antithyroid drugs. These receptors all stem from a man aged 40-49 years with Graves disease.

This clonotype showed up many times. The chain has TRBV11-2 and TRBJ2-7; D possibly corresponds to TRBD2 (6 bases). Per germline, CDR1 SGHAT and CDR2 FQNNGV. Trimming stripped 2 bases from V and 0 bases from J, with 11 bases between. The CDR3 sequence is 15 residues long. The CDR3 spells CASSLSWDSSYEQYF. CDR3 sequence (DNA): TGTGCCAGCAGCTTAAGTTGGGACTCCTCCTACGAGCAGTACTTC.

The table lists this clonotype with many counts. This chain links TRBV28 with TRBJ1-6; tentative D call: TRBD1 (5 bases). Germline lookup yields CDR1 MDHEN and CDR2 SYDVKM. The CDR3 is 16 residues long. The V end lost 2 bases, the J end lost 6 bases, and 14 bases lay between the germline ends. The chain's CDR3 is CASSLKTGRSNSPLHF. The CDR3 DNA follows: TGTGCCAGCAGTTTAAAGACGGGACGCAGTAATTCACCCCTCCACTTT. Looking up the rest from reference TRBV28 and TRBJ1-6 gives the full variable domain: DVKVTQSSRYLVKRTGEKVFLECVQDMDHENMFWYRQDPGLGLRLIYFSYDVKMKEKGDIPEGYSVSREKKERFSLILESASTNQTSMYLCASSLKTGRSNSPLHFGNGTRLTVT.

This clonotype was seen a few times. The V gene is TRBV6-2 or TRBV6-3, the J gene TRBJ2-3, with TRBD2 matching 7 bases. V shed 7 bases and J 6 bases; nucleotides not matched to a gene: 7. The CDR3 totals 13 residues. Germline CDR1 is MNHEY and CDR2 is SVGEGT. The CDR3 sequence is CASTGGRADTQYF. CDR3 bases: TGTGCCAGCACGGGCGGGAGAGCCGATACGCAGTATTTT.

Many counts were recorded for this clonotype. The chain has TRBV7-2 and TRBJ2-1; TRBD2 matches 12 bases. The CDR3 length is 14 residues. Trimming took 7 bases from V and 10 from J; bases not matched to a gene: 8. The germline CDR1 and CDR2 sequences are SGHTA and FQGNSA. The CDR3 is CASTGLAGTGEQFF. The CDR3, as DNA: TGTGCCAGCACGGGACTAGCGGGCACCGGGGAGCAGTTCTTC.

This clonotype was recorded a few times. Given a much more abundant clone one base away, this may be a read error. The chain carries TRBV27 and TRBJ2-4; 13 nucleotides agree with TRBD2. The CDR3 sequence is 17 residues long. From germline, CDR1 is MNHEY and CDR2 SMNVEV (reference sequence). V gave up 10 bases and J gave up 0 bases; unmatched junction bases: 9. CDR3 protein: CANPGLAGLLAKNIQYF. In DNA, the CDR3 is TGTGCCAACCCGGGACTAGCGGGATTACTAGCCAAAAACATTCAGTACTTC.

This sequence joins TRBV30 and TRBJ2-1; D is unclear. Germline CDR1 reads GTSNPN; CDR2 reads SVGIG (reference sequence). The CDR3 runs 11 residues. V was pared by 0 bases and J by 8 bases, with 5 bases between. As DNA, the CDR3 is TGTGCCTGGAGTGTACGGTATGAGCAGTTCTTC. Residues: CAWSVRYEQFF.

This clonotype was detected many times. The chain combines TRBV28 with TRBJ2-7, with 9 positions matching TRBD1. Trimming at V came to 5 bases and at J to 6 bases, leaving 11 bases not matched to a gene. The germline V gene has CDR1 MDHEN and CDR2 SYDVKM. The CDR3 totals 15 residues. The CDR3, as DNA: TGTGCCAGCAGTGCGAGACAGGGGGGCAATCTCGAGCAGTACTTC. It translates to CASSARQGGNLEQYF.

This clonotype appeared a few times. The J gene is TRBJ2-7, the V gene TRBV25-1, with a tentative D call TRBD1 (6 bases). Germline CDR1 is MGHDK and CDR2 is SYGVNS. There are 13 residues in the CDR3. V gave up 6 bases and J gave up 7 bases, with 16 bases separating them. The CDR3: CASRTGMVGEQYF. CDR3 DNA: TGTGCCAGCAGAACAGGGATGGTTGGGGAGCAGTACTTC.

This clonotype was recorded at least ten times. This chain links TRBV3-1 with TRBJ2-1; unclear D gene. V was trimmed by 0 bases and J by 4 bases, leaving 7 bases between them. The CDR3 is 14 residues long. Per the germline V gene, CDR1 is LGHDT and CDR2 is YNNKEL (reference sequence). The CDR3 here is CASSQDIMYNEQFF. The DNA of the CDR3 is TGTGCCAGCAGCCAAGACATTATGTACAATGAGCAGTTCTTC.

V gene TRBV12-3 or TRBV12-4 combines with J gene TRBJ2-5; D is perhaps TRBD1 (6 bases). The CDR3 runs to 14 residues. The V gene lost 3 bases and the J gene lost 6 bases, with 14 bases spanning the gap. The chain's CDR3 is CASSLRGFGKTQYF. The CDR3 nucleotides are TGTGCCAGCAGTTTGAGGGGGTTCGGGAAGACCCAGTACTTC.

This clonotype was seen a few times. The V gene is TRBV19, the J gene TRBJ1-1; possibly TRBD1 for D (6 bases). Trimming removed 8 bases from V and 1 base from J, with 17 bases in between. Germline values: CDR1 LNHDA, CDR2 SQIVND (reference sequence). The CDR3 has 15 amino acids. The CDR3 region has the DNA TGTGCCAGTGGGTCTGGGGGCAGAAAGAACACTGAAGCTTTCTTT. This encodes CASGSGGRKNTEAFF.

This clonotype was counted at least ten times. The gene calls are TRBV28 and TRBJ2-1; 13 bases are shared with TRBD2. The V segment lost 5 bases and the J segment 7 bases; nucleotides outside the gene matches: 8. The CDR3 consists of 16 residues. Germline lookup yields CDR1 MDHEN and CDR2 SYDVKM. The CDR3 region has the DNA TGTGCCAGCAGTATACTAGCGGGAGGGCCGGGAAATGAGCAGTTCTTC. Its protein product is CASSILAGGPGNEQFF.

In its sample, this clonotype was seen a few times. V usage is TRBV9 and J usage is TRBJ2-7, with TRBD2 matching 16 bases. CDR3 length equals 18 residues. Germline lookup yields CDR1 SGDLS and CDR2 YYNGEE. J lost 2 bases, V lost 3 bases, and 8 bases had no gene match. The CDR3 protein is CASSASPGTSGRAYEQYF. The CDR3, as DNA: TGTGCCAGCAGCGCCTCTCCCGGGACTAGCGGGAGGGCCTACGAGCAGTACTTC. The full variable domain, rest sourced from reference TRBV9 and TRBJ2-7, is DSGVTQTPKHLITATGQRVTLRCSPRSGDLSVYWYQQSLDQGLQFLIQYYNGEERAKGNILERFSAQQFPDLHSELNLSSLELGDSALYFCASSASPGTSGRAYEQYFGPGTRLTVT.

As for this clonotype: A much more abundant neighbour one base away suggests this may be a read error. The chain joins TRBV7-2 to TRBJ2-1; 9 bases fit TRBD2. CDR3 size: 15 residues. In germline, CDR1 is SGHTA, CDR2 FQGNSA. The CDR3: CASSPGTSPYNGQFF. Written as DNA, the CDR3 is TGTGCCAGCAGCCCGGGGACTAGCCCCTACAATGGGCAGTTCTTC.

The sample holds many counts of this clonotype. The chain has TRBV20-1 and TRBJ2-1; 7 nucleotides align to TRBD1. The ends lost 6 bases at V and 9 bases at J; junction bases unmatched: 17. The CDR3 runs 15 residues. Germline V gene sequence: CDR1 DFQATT, CDR2 SNEGSKA (reference sequence). CDR3 DNA sequence: TGCAGTGCACTCCCGGGACAGCTTTCTTGGGGTGAGCAGTTCTTC. This codes for CSALPGQLSWGEQFF.

There are a few counts of this clonotype. This chain joins TRBV24-1 and TRBJ2-3; TRBD2 matches at 8 bases. V shed 5 bases, J shed 4 bases, and the junction held 10 bases outside the gene matches. This CDR3 comprises 16 residues. Germline V gene sequence: CDR1 KGHDR, CDR2 SFDVKD. In DNA form, the CDR3 reads TGTGCCACCAGTGCGCCGCAGCGGGAGAACTCAGATACGCAGTATTTT. This gives the protein CATSAPQRENSDTQYF.

This clonotype was counted at least ten times. The chain employs TRBV15 and TRBJ1-1; tentatively, D is TRBD1 (6 bases). The CDR3 runs 13 residues. Germline V gene sequence: CDR1 LNHNV, CDR2 YYDKDF (reference sequence). V lost 3 bases, J lost 8 bases, and 13 bases lay in between. The CDR3 DNA reads as TGTGCCACCAGCAGCGTTTTACAGGGAGAAGCTTTCTTT. As protein: CATSSVLQGEAFF.

The chain uses TRBV28 and TRBJ1-3; TRBD1 might be the D (5 bases). Germline V gene lookup returns CDR1 MDHEN and CDR2 SYDVKM. V dropped 6 bases and J dropped 0 bases, with 12 bases sitting between them. The CDR3 consists of 15 residues. The CDR3 nucleotides read TGTGCCAGCAGCGAGGGACTCTTCTCTGGAAACACCATATATTTT. Translating gives CASSEGLFSGNTIYF.

This clonotype was seen a handful of times. The chain carries TRBV6-2 or TRBV6-3 and TRBJ2-3; D tentatively fits TRBD1 or TRBD2 (5 bases each). Between the trimmed V and J ends, which lost 5 bases and 4 bases, there was a span of 16 bases. Germline CDR1 reads MNHEY; CDR2 reads SVGEGT. The CDR3 loop spans 15 amino acids. This CDR3 is CASSRDGTWADTQYF. The CDR3 DNA follows: TGTGCCAGCAGTCGGGACGGCACCTGGGCAGATACGCAGTATTTT.

This clonotype was detected many times. The V call is TRBV6-1, the J call TRBJ2-3; perhaps TRBD2 as D (6 bases). The CDR3 is 14 residues long. V was cut by 11 bases and J by 0 bases, with 15 bases left in between. Germline CDR1 reads MNHNS; CDR2 reads SASEGT. The CDR3 DNA is TGTGCCGGAGCTAGCGAAGGAAGCACAGATACGCAGTATTTT. Translating it yields CAGASEGSTDTQYF.

This clonotype has just a few counts. The chain is built from TRBV19 and TRBJ2-5, with 8 bases fitting TRBD2. Germline trimming cut 0 bases from V and 4 bases from J; bases unmatched to any gene: 7. The CDR3 contains 16 residues. The germline V gene has CDR1 LNHDA and CDR2 SQIVND (reference sequence). CDR3 in DNA: TGTGCCAGTAGTATAGAAAACGGGCTAGCGGGAGAGACCCAGTACTTC. Its protein product is CASSIENGLAGETQYF.

The chain carries TRBV12-3 or TRBV12-4 and TRBJ2-2; 8 nucleotides align to TRBD1. The CDR3 loop spans 13 amino acids. J was trimmed by 7 bases and V by 6 bases; bases with no gene match: 4. CDR3 coding DNA: TGTGCCAGCAGCTATGACAGGGGCGGGGAGCTGTTTTTT. This translates into CASSYDRGGELFF.

There are a few counts of this clonotype. This sequence joins TRBV7-2 and TRBJ2-1; D remains unclear. The germline V and J ends were trimmed by 5 bases and 10 bases, with 18 bases remaining between them. This CDR3 is 14 amino acids long. Looked up from germline, CDR1 is SGHTA and CDR2 is FQGNSA. In DNA form, the CDR3 reads TGTGCCAGCAGCCCCCTGTGGCCGACATCGGAGCAGTTCTTC. Its protein product is CASSPLWPTSEQFF.

The chain recombines TRBV12-3 or TRBV12-4 with TRBJ1-3; maybe TRBD1 (5 bases). This CDR3 contains 15 residues. Between the trimmed V and J ends, which lost 4 bases and 1 base, there was a span of 11 bases. The CDR3 loop is CASSSGRGSGNTIYF. Written as DNA, the CDR3 is TGTGCCAGCAGTTCGGGACGTGGATCTGGAAACACCATATATTTT.

The V gene is TRBV30, the J gene TRBJ2-7; TRBD1 matches 9 bases. J gave up 3 bases and V 3 bases, and 6 bases lay outside the gene matches. The CDR3 runs to 14 residues. The germline gives CDR1 GTSNPN, CDR2 SVGIG (reference sequence). CDR3 sequence (DNA): TGTGCCTGGAGGGGGACAGGGAGGATCTACGAGCAGTACTTC. Translating it yields CAWRGTGRIYEQYF.

This clonotype was seen repeatedly, ten times or more. The V gene is TRBV6-1, the J gene TRBJ2-7; D ambiguous. The V gene's germline CDR1 is MNHNS and CDR2 SASEGT. CDR3 length: 14 amino acids. V was cut by 1 base and J by 1 base, with 8 bases left in between. CDR3 nucleotides: TGTGCCAGCAGTGAAGAAGGCGGATCCTACGAGCAGTACTTC. Protein product: CASSEEGGSYEQYF.

The V call is TRBV5-1, the J call TRBJ2-1; 11 positions match TRBD2. Losses at the gene ends were 3 bases for V and 5 bases for J; bases not matched to a gene: 7. Germline V gene lookup returns CDR1 SGHRS and CDR2 YFSETQ. The CDR3 spans 16 residues. The CDR3: CASSYPSGRKNNEQFF. The CDR3 coding sequence is TGCGCCAGCAGCTACCCTAGCGGGAGGAAAAACAATGAGCAGTTCTTC.

The rearrangement uses TRBV27 and TRBJ2-5, with 8 bases identical to TRBD1. The germline V gene encodes CDR1 MNHEY and CDR2 SMNVEV (reference sequence). The CDR3 is 14 amino acids. Trimming removed 6 bases from V and 1 base from J; junction bases left unmatched: 4. Here the CDR3 reads CASSGQGRQETQYF. The CDR3 region has the DNA TGTGCCAGCAGCGGACAGGGCCGCCAAGAGACCCAGTACTTC.